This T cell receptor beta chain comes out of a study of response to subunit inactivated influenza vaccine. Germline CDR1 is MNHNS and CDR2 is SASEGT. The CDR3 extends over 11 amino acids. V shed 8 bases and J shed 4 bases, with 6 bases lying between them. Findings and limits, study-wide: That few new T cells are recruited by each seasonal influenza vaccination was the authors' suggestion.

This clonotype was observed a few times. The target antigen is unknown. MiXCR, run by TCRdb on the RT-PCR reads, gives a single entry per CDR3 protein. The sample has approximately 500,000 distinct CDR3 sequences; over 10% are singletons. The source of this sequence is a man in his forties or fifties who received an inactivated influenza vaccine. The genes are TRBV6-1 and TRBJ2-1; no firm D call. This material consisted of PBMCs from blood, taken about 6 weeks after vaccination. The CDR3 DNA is TGTGCCAGCGCACCTTACAATGAGCAGTTCTTC. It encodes CASAPYNEQFF.